This entry lists 24 T cell receptor beta chains sequenced from one sample in a study of siplizumab effects on memory and regulatory T cells. Profiled with immunoSEQ multiplex PCR; TCRdb holds only in-frame clones, not every one. The sample lists more than 90,000 clones, roughly 94% occurring once. Sequencing used non-Treg CD4+ T cells sorted from blood. The receptors shown here come from a human donor in good health.

V is TRBV11-2 and J is TRBJ2-7, with a weak D call TRBD2 (5 bases). Looked up from germline, CDR1 is SGHAT and CDR2 is FQNNGV. Trimming stripped 2 bases from V and 2 bases from J, with 16 bases between. The CDR3 is 16 amino acids. The CDR3 sequence: CASSLHAGLKAYEQYF. The DNA of the CDR3 is TGTGCCAGCAGCTTACACGCGGGCCTAAAAGCCTACGAGCAGTACTTC.

This sequence joins TRBV15 and TRBJ2-1, with 8 bases aligning to TRBD2. The CDR3 sequence is 12 residues long. V lost 11 bases, J lost 1 base, and 1 base stayed unmatched. Germline CDR1 is LNHNV and CDR2 is YYDKDF (reference sequence). Here the CDR3 reads CAAGGSYNEQFF. The CDR3, as DNA: TGTGCCGCGGGAGGTTCCTACAATGAGCAGTTCTTC.

The chain is built from TRBV28 and TRBJ2-2; D perhaps matches TRBD2 (5 bases). The CDR3 extends over 15 amino acids. Germline-derived CDR1 and CDR2 are MDHEN and SYDVKM. With 3 bases removed from V and 4 bases from J, the gap between germline ends came to 12 bases. The CDR3 region is CASSFSGSGTGELFF. In DNA form, the CDR3 reads TGTGCCAGCAGTTTTTCTGGGAGTGGCACCGGGGAGCTGTTTTTT.

The V gene is TRBV30, the J gene TRBJ2-3; 7 bases line up with TRBD1. The CDR3 has 15 residues. Unmatched junction bases numbered 4, after V lost 0 bases and J lost 1 base. The germline V gene has CDR1 GTSNPN and CDR2 SVGIG (reference sequence). The CDR3 region has the DNA TGTGCCTGGAGTGTCTCCGGGACAGGCACAGATACGCAGTATTTT. This encodes CAWSVSGTGTDTQYF.

The rearrangement joins TRBV27 to TRBJ2-7; D might be TRBD1 or TRBD2, each matching 6 bases. This CDR3 region has 13 residues. Germline CDR1 and CDR2: MNHEY and SMNVEV (reference sequence). Trimming stripped 6 bases from V and 2 bases from J, with 11 bases between. CDR3 amino acids: CASSLGGPYEQYF. In nucleotides, the CDR3 is TGTGCCAGCAGCCTCGGGGGCCCCTACGAGCAGTACTTC.

V is TRBV6-5 and J is TRBJ1-1; maybe TRBD1 (5 bases). The germline V and J ends were trimmed by 0 bases and 7 bases, with 15 bases remaining between them. CDR1 is MNHEY and CDR2 is SVGAGI in the germline V gene. The CDR3 covers 15 residues. The CDR3 region is CASSYSHTGTYEAFF. The DNA for the CDR3 is TGTGCCAGCAGTTACTCTCATACAGGAACCTATGAAGCTTTCTTT.

The chain is built from TRBV7-9 and TRBJ2-3, with D perhaps TRBD1 (6 bases). V was pared by 11 bases and J by 2 bases, with 17 bases between. This CDR3 spans 14 amino acids. Germline loops: CDR1 SEHNR, CDR2 FQNEAQ (reference sequence). CDR3 sequence reads: CAGHSTGITDTQYF. The CDR3 coding sequence is TGTGCCGGACACTCGACAGGAATCACAGATACGCAGTATTTT.

V is TRBV4-1 and J is TRBJ2-7, with TRBD2 matching 14 bases. The junction had 9 bases not matched to a gene; V was cut back by 3 bases and J by 5 bases. CDR1 MGHRA and CDR2 YSYEKL come from the germline V gene. This CDR3 is built from 17 residues. CDR3 nucleotides: TGCGCCAGCAGCCACGGAAAACCGGGACTAGCGGGAGACGAGCAGTACTTC. Translation: CASSHGKPGLAGDEQYF.

The rearrangement uses TRBV18 and TRBJ1-3; TRBD1 is a possible D gene (5 bases). This CDR3 spans 16 amino acids. The V end was cut by 2 bases, the J end by 0 bases, with 11 bases between. Germline loops: CDR1 KGHSH, CDR2 LQKENI. This CDR3 is CASSPLDRSSGNTIYF. The CDR3, as DNA: TGTGCCAGCTCACCATTAGACAGAAGCTCTGGAAACACCATATATTTT.

V is TRBV5-1 and J is TRBJ2-5; a weak D match, TRBD1 (5 bases). V shed 4 bases and J shed 2 bases, with 15 bases lying between them. Germline CDR1 is SGHRS and CDR2 is YFSETQ. The length of the CDR3 is 15 residues. CDR3 DNA: TGCGCCAGCAGCCCCTTCTTGGGGCGACAAGAGACCCAGTACTTC. It is translated as CASSPFLGRQETQYF.

To note about this clone: The junction shows a germline mismatch at one end, possibly a read error. The V and J genes are TRBV28 and TRBJ1-5, with TRBD1 identical over 8 bases. This CDR3 is built from 15 residues. The V gene's germline CDR1 is MDHEN and CDR2 SYDVKM. The CDR3 loop is CASSLLQGVRQPQHF. CDR3 DNA: TGTGCCAGCAGCTTATTACAGGGGGTCCGCCAGCCCCAGCATTTT.

This chain joins TRBV28 and TRBJ2-5; D remains unclear. TRBJ2-7 explains the end of the DNA better; the J call may be wrong. Germline V lookup: CDR1 MDHEN, CDR2 SYDVKM. CDR3 length equals 14 residues. CDR3: CASSFSPSSYEQYF. The CDR3 DNA reads TGTGCCAGCAGTTTCTCCCCGTCATCCTACGAGCAGTACTTC.

V and J are TRBV5-5 and TRBJ2-1; 10 bases agree with TRBD1. This CDR3 has 14 amino acids. Germline V gene data show CDR1 as SGHKS and CDR2 as YYEKEE (reference sequence). The trim removed 4 bases at V and 5 bases at J, leaving 3 bases unmatched. The CDR3 sequence: CASSDGTGDNEQFF. The CDR3 DNA follows: TGTGCCAGCAGCGACGGGACAGGGGACAATGAGCAGTTCTTC.

The chain couples TRBV5-1 to TRBJ1-1; the D gene is possibly TRBD1 (5 bases). V was clipped by 0 bases and J by 4 bases, with 13 bases between them. The germline V gene encodes CDR1 SGHRS and CDR2 YFSETQ. The CDR3 spans 15 residues. CDR3 sequence: CASSLGGMRGTEAFF. As DNA, the CDR3 is TGCGCCAGCAGCTTGGGAGGGATGAGGGGCACTGAAGCTTTCTTT.

The rearrangement links TRBV10-3 to TRBJ2-3; 11 bases are a match to TRBD2. The CDR3 covers 15 residues. V gave up 4 bases and J gave up 10 bases; unmatched junction bases: 10. From germline, CDR1 is ENHRY and CDR2 SYGVKD. The CDR3 loop is CAISGPGTSGFSQYF. In nucleotides, the CDR3 is TGTGCCATCAGTGGCCCCGGGACTAGCGGCTTCTCGCAGTATTTT.

The rearrangement joins TRBV28 to TRBJ2-7, with D possibly matching TRBD2 (6 bases). CDR1 and CDR2 from the germline V gene are MDHEN and SYDVKM. The CDR3 length is 15 residues. V was shortened by 3 bases and J by 0 bases, with 12 bases between the two germline ends. The CDR3 sequence is CASSFRGRSSYEQYF. As DNA, the CDR3 is TGTGCCAGCAGTTTCCGAGGGAGGAGCTCCTACGAGCAGTACTTC.

This rearrangement joins TRBV7-9 to TRBJ2-2; TRBD1 matches 7 bases. CDR3 length equals 14 residues. The V gene's germline CDR1 is SEHNR and CDR2 FQNEAQ (reference sequence). The ends lost 7 bases at V and 0 bases at J; junction bases unmatched: 2. In DNA form, the CDR3 reads TGTGCCAGCACCCAGGGGGCGAACACCGGGGAGCTGTTTTTT. Translating gives CASTQGANTGELFF.

The J gene is TRBJ2-1, the V gene TRBV19; 7 bases map to TRBD1. The CDR3 has 15 residues. The trim removed 0 bases at V and 4 bases at J, leaving 3 bases unmatched. Per the germline V gene, CDR1 is LNHDA and CDR2 is SQIVND (reference sequence). The CDR3 protein is CASSIDTDRYNEQFF. CDR3 nucleotides: TGTGCCAGTAGTATAGATACGGACAGGTACAATGAGCAGTTCTTC.

The chain has TRBV7-9 and TRBJ1-1; D remains ambiguous. Germline loops: CDR1 SEHNR, CDR2 FQNEAQ (reference sequence). Trimming pared 2 bases from V and 5 bases from J, leaving 18 bases between. The CDR3 has 16 residues. The CDR3 loop is CASSLRQRRRQTEAFF. The CDR3 DNA reads as TGTGCCAGCAGCTTACGGCAGAGAAGACGTCAGACTGAAGCTTTCTTT.

This chain connects TRBV2 to TRBJ2-3; D possibly uses TRBD1 or TRBD2 (6 bases each). Trimming removed 10 bases from V and 2 bases from J, with 13 bases in between. The germline V gene encodes CDR1 SNHLY and CDR2 FYNNEI. The CDR3 extends over 13 amino acids. The CDR3 loop is CATQGGNTDTQYF. CDR3 nucleotide sequence: TGTGCCACCCAAGGGGGGAACACAGATACGCAGTATTTT.

This clone was seen just once. The V gene is TRBV19, the J gene TRBJ2-3; 10 nucleotides match TRBD2. J lost 2 bases, V lost 9 bases, and 5 bases had no gene match. Germline CDR1 LNHDA, CDR2 SQIVND (reference sequence). This CDR3 is built from 14 residues. The CDR3 DNA is TGTGCCAGCTCGAGCGGGAGGGCCACAGATACGCAGTATTTT. Amino acids: CASSSGRATDTQYF. Filled out from reference TRBV19 and TRBJ2-3, the complete variable domain reads DGGITQSPKYLFRKEGQNVTLSCEQNLNHDAMYWYRQDPGQGLRLIYYSQIVNDFQKGDIAEGYSVSREKKESFPLTVTSAQKNPTAFYLCASSSGRATDTQYFGPGTRLTVL.

V gene TRBV5-8 combines with J gene TRBJ1-4; maybe TRBD1 (5 bases). V dropped 3 bases and J dropped 0 bases, with 18 bases sitting between them. Germline V gene lookup returns CDR1 SGHTS and CDR2 YDEGEE. This CDR3 comprises 18 residues. The CDR3, as DNA: TGTGCCAGCAGCTCCCTCCGGGACGGATCTGCAACTAATGAAAAACTGTTTTTT. Translating it yields CASSSLRDGSATNEKLFF.

The chain links TRBV19 to TRBJ2-4; possible D gene TRBD1, 5 bases. CDR3 length: 15 amino acids. Trimming removed 1 base from V and 7 bases from J, with 14 bases in between. Per germline, CDR1 LNHDA and CDR2 SQIVND (reference sequence). CDR3 loop: CASSIAQGGVNIQYF. The CDR3 DNA reads TGTGCCAGTAGTATAGCGCAGGGTGGGGTTAACATTCAGTACTTC.

A single count supports this clone. The gene calls are TRBV5-1 and TRBJ2-7; 10 positions match TRBD2. Germline V gene data show CDR1 as SGHRS and CDR2 as YFSETQ. This CDR3 has 16 amino acids. With V trimmed by 4 bases and J by 5 bases, 12 bases remained unmatched. The CDR3 nucleotides read TGCGCCAGCAGCGTAGCGGGAGGACTAGAAATCGACGAGCAGTACTTC. Protein: CASSVAGGLEIDEQYF.